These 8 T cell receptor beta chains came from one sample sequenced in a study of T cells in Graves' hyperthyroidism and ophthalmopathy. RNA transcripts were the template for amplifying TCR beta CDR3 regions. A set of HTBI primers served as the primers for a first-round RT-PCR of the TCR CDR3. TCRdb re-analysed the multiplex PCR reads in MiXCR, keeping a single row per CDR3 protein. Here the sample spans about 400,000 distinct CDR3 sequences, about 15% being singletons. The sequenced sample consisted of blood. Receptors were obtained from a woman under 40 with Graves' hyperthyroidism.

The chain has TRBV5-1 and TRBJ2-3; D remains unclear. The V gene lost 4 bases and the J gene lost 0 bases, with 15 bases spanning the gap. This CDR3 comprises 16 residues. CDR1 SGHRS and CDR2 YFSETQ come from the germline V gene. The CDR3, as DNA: TGCGCCAGCAGCCCGTCTCGATCCTCTAGCACAGATACGCAGTATTTT. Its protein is CASSPSRSSSTDTQYF.

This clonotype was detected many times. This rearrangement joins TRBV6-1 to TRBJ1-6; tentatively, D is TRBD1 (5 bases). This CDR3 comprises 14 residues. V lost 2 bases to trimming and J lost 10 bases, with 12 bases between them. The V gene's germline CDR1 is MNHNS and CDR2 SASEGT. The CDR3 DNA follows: TGTGCCAGCAGTGAACAGGGAAGGAGATCACCCCTCCACTTT. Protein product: CASSEQGRRSPLHF.

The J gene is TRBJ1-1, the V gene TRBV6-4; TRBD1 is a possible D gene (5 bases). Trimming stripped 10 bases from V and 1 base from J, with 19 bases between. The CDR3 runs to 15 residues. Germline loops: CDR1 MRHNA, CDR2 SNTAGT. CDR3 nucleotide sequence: TGTGCCACCCGCCAGGGAAGGGTCTCGAACACTGAAGCTTTCTTT. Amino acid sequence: CATRQGRVSNTEAFF.

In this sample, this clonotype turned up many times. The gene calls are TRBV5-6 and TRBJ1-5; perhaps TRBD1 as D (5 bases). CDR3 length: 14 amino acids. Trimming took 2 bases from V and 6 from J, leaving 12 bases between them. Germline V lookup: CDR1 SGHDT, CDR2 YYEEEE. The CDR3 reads CASSFGGAGQPQHF. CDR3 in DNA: TGTGCCAGCAGCTTCGGAGGGGCAGGTCAGCCCCAGCATTTT.

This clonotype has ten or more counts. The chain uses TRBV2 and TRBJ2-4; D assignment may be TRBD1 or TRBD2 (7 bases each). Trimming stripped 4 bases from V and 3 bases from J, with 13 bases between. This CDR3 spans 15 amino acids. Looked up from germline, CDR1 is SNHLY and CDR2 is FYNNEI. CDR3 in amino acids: CASSAERDSKNIQYF. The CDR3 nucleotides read TGTGCCAGCAGTGCAGAGCGGGACAGCAAAAACATTCAGTACTTC.

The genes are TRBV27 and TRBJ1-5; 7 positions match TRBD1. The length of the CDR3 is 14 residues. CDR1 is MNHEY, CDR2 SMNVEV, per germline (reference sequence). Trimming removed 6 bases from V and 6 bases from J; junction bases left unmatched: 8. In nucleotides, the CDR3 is TGTGCCAGCAGCATGTCAGGGGGGGCTCAGCCCCAGCATTTT. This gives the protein CASSMSGGAQPQHF.

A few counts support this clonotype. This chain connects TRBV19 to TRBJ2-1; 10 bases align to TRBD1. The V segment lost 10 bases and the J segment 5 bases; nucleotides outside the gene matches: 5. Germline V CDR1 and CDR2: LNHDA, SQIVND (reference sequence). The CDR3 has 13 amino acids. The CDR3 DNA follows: TGTGCCATTCGGGACAGGGGTGACAATGAGCAGTTCTTC. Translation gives CAIRDRGDNEQFF.

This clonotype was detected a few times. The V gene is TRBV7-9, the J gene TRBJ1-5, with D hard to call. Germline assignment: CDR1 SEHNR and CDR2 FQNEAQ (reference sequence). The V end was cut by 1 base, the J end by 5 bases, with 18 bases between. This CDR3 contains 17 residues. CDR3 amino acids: CASSLVEPAAKDQPQHF. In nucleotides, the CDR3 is TGTGCCAGCAGCTTAGTAGAACCAGCAGCAAAAGATCAGCCCCAGCATTTT.